This TCR beta chain was identified in a study of beta chain features in type 1 diabetes. This clone was recorded only once. The antigen remains unidentified. CDR3 length: 15 residues. The germline V gene has CDR1 KGHSH and CDR2 LQKENI. Trimming stripped 5 bases from V and 4 bases from J, with 17 bases between. Study conclusions and caveats: In type 1 diabetes patients, VDJ junctions had fewer insertions; deletions at these junctions were more frequent. The naive, central memory and Treg TCRB repertoires looked more alike in patients than they did in healthy donors. Moderately but significantly shorter TCRB CDR3s were found in Type 1 diabetes patients in all four CD4+ subsets.

The whole isolated RNA underwent reverse transcription, so sequencing captured expressed TCRB transcripts. The protocol was immunoSEQ multiplex PCR, while the TCRdb copy is restricted to in-frame clones and leaves out a portion. The repertoire holds around 300,000 clones, with about 15% as singletons. The TCR was taken from a man aged 18 to 30 with type 1 diabetes. The sequenced sample consisted of naive CD4+ T cells from blood. This chain links TRBV18 with TRBJ1-2, with TRBD1 as a possible D gene (5 bases). CDR3 DNA: TGTGCCAGCTCAGAGAGTACAGGTTCGCTCTATGGCTACACCTTC. It specifies CASSESTGSLYGYTF.